Detailed here is one TCR beta chain. These data originate in a study of cytomegalovirus exposure and HLA in healthy donors. Measured with immunoSEQ multiplex PCR; TCRdb has only the in-frame clones, and not every one. The sample includes approximately 120,000 clones, around nine tenths seen only once; the top ten take approximately 2%. Germline assignment: CDR1 SGDLS and CDR2 YYNGEE. The CDR3 totals 15 residues. The junction had 12 bases not matched to a gene; V was cut back by 4 bases and J by 6 bases. This TCR derives from a woman aged 18 to 35 in good health and CMV-seronegative. This chain links TRBV9 with TRBJ1-2; 7 bases align to TRBD1. Source material: PBMCs. CDR3 sequence (DNA): TGTGCCAGCAGCCGGACAGGCAGAACATGGGATGGCTACACCTTC. Translated: CASSRTGRTWDGYTF.